The entry below gives a single TCR beta chain sequence along with its context. No antigen is known for it. This specimen comes from a study of beta chain features in type 1 diabetes. Findings and limits, study-wide: The VDJ junctions of type 1 diabetes patients carried fewer insertions and more deletions. Researchers report that Type 1 diabetes patients had moderately but significantly shorter TCRB CDR3s across all four CD4+ subsets.

Reverse transcription of all isolated RNA meant that expressed TCRB transcripts were sequenced. Here immunoSEQ multiplex PCR was the method, and the copy in TCRdb shows in-frame clones only, minus some. Of 680,000 or so clones in the sample, around an eighth are singletons; the top ten hold less than 0.025%. Germline loops: CDR1 SGHKS, CDR2 YYEKEE (reference sequence). The CDR3 totals 12 residues. V lost 4 bases to trimming and J lost 7 bases, with 9 bases between them. J is TRBJ2-1 and V is TRBV5-5; unclear D gene. The sample was naive CD4+ T cells from blood. This receptor was obtained from a man younger than 35 with type 1 diabetes. The DNA for the CDR3 is TGTGCCAGCAGCACTGTGCCGAATGAGCAGTTCTTC. Amino acid sequence: CASSTVPNEQFF. The variable domain in full, completed from reference TRBV5-5 and TRBJ2-1, reads DAGVTQSPTHLIKTRGQQVTLRCSPISGHKSVSWYQQVLGQGPQFIFQYYEKEERGRGNFPDRFSARQFPNYSSELNVNALLLGDSALYLCASSTVPNEQFFGPGTRLTVL.